The entry below gives a single T cell receptor (beta chain) sequence along with its context. Antigen unknown. A read error may produce the germline difference seen at one junction end. The data were obtained in a study of OX40 agonist ivuxolimab in advanced cancers. As for the study in general: Of the participants, 40% had some prior anti-PD-1, anti-PD-L1 or anti-CTLA-4 therapy, which was allowed. Study findings and constraints: Clonal expansion from baseline to week 6 occurred in both CD4+ and CD8+ T cells. Undetermined was the antigen specificity of the expanded peripheral T cells.

Clones were read by immunoSEQ multiplex PCR, and TCRdb kept only the in-frame ones, dropping some. The data show 35,000 to 55,000 clones, about 88% seen once. Autoimmune disease history or systemic immunosuppression was exclusionary. The TCR originated in an adult with an advanced solid tumor such as melanoma, head and neck, liver or kidney cancer. Here the sequenced sample was CD4+ or CD8+ T cells sorted from blood, taken in a trial of the OX40 agonist ivuxolimab.

The CDR3 region is CASQGWASGGRNF. For the CDR3, the DNA is TGTGCCAGCCAGGGTTGGGCTAGCGGAGGGCGGAACTTC. The chain is built from TRBV28 and TRBJ2-7, with 7 bases that match TRBD2. Germline CDR1 and CDR2: MDHEN and SYDVKM. This CDR3 comprises 13 residues.